This TCR beta chain came from a study of T cells after yellow fever vaccination. Germline-derived CDR1 and CDR2 are SEHNR and FQNEAQ (reference sequence). The CDR3 totals 14 residues. Trimming stripped 2 bases from V and 3 bases from J, with 9 bases between. This clonotype was counted between two and nine times. One entry per CDR3 protein results from TCRdb running MiXCR on the 5' RACE reads. The table shows approximately 580,000 distinct CDR3 sequences, with roughly 17% occurring only once. This TCR derives from a man aged 18 to 35 who received the YFV17D yellow fever vaccine. This specimen was PBMCs, taken 5 to 6 days after the first yellow fever vaccination. V and J are TRBV7-9 and TRBJ2-3; D gene unclear. CDR3 coding DNA: TGTGCCAGCAGCTTAATGACCGAGACAGATACGCAGTATTTT. Its protein is CASSLMTETDTQYF. The full variable domain, in which reference TRBV7-9 and TRBJ2-3 provide the parts outside the CDR3, is DTGVSQNPRHKITKRGQNVTFRCDPISEHNRLYWYRQTLGQGPEFLTYFQNEAQLEKSRLLSDRFSAERPKGSFSTLEIQRTEQGDSAMYLCASSLMTETDTQYFGPGTRLTVL.